A single T cell receptor beta chain is shown here with its context. This clonotype was observed many times. Its antigen has not been determined. Nothing much larger sits one base from this clone, and base qualities are not available. The junction shows trimming of 2 bases on V and 5 bases on J, plus 0 bases between the germline ends. The germline V gene specifies SNHLY as CDR1 and FYNNEI as CDR2. Reading from cysteine to phenylalanine, the CDR3 counts 11 amino acids. Only the CDR3 DNA is retained, 33 bases long and in frame from the first base. The source of the sample is a study of regulatory T cells in long-lasting Graves disease (dated by TCRdb to the early 2020s). Looking at the study overall: Persistent Graves' disease was defined as persistently positive TSH receptor autoantibodies together with antithyroid drug treatment for over 5 years. Persistent Graves' disease patients in the clinical cohort had taken antithyroid drugs for roughly 10 years on average. A total of around 35 samples underwent TCR sequencing, from around 13 patients with persistent Graves' disease and roughly 20 patients with newly diagnosed Graves' disease. This study used TCR sequencing and RNA sequencing of peripheral blood to compare persistent Graves' disease patients against newly diagnosed Graves' disease patients. The study was registered as a clinical trial and conducted in China. On the study overall, not on this receptor specifically: Peripheral blood alone was examined, since thyroid tissue, which constituted the primary lesion, could not be accessed. Preferential use of TRBV28, TRBJ1-2 and TRBJ2-5 was observed in persistent disease, whereas TRBV20-1 and TRBJ2-1 were favored in newly diagnosed disease. Compared with newly diagnosed patients, persistent Graves' disease patients had lower TCR Shannon entropy and fewer highly expanded clones, which suggests clonal expansion. A larger number of public clonotypes was shared among persistent patients (about 2,700) than among newly diagnosed patients (over 850). The authors noted that the small sample size was a limitation that may lower accuracy. Only the TCR beta chain was sequenced and analyzed.

Receptors were amplified or captured by multiplex PCR. These reads were obtained on an Illumina HiSeq 4000. CDR3 regions were amplified by Arm-PCR with iRepertoire HTBI primers to construct TCR beta libraries. Before sequencing, the PCR products went through gel purification. The original pipeline was this. A total of fewer than 80 TRBV and 14 TRBJ segments were identified across samples and were used for gene usage analysis of CDR3 amino acid clonotypes. COPE and FqMerger were used to merge filtered high-quality paired reads into contigs. BLAST was used to align contigs to IMGT TRBV, TRBD and TRBJ reference genes, with CDR3 defined following IMGT. Any clonotype with a frequency above 0.1% was counted as a highly expanded clone. Repertoire diversity was measured by Shannon entropy, and V-J evenness by the Gini coefficient. A clonotype found in more than one individual was treated as public. The raw public reads went through TCRdb reprocessing: fastp at Q25, MiXCR clone calling, in-frame beta chains kept. All rows with the same CDR3 protein become a single entry with the most common DNA and genes. These V and J calls derive from TCRdb rather than the authors' analysis. The sample table holds about 470,000 distinct CDR3 sequences, of which around 20% were seen once. The top ten hold about 7.8% of the sample.

The label giving this sample's time point can be read as: persistent/refractory GD, antithyroid drugs over 5 years with positive TRAb. For both TCR sequencing and RNA sequencing, RNA was extracted from PBMCs using TRIzol. Graves' disease was diagnosed according to American Thyroid Association guidelines. Patients for the study were recruited at an endocrinology department in Xi'an, China. From each patient, approximately 9 milliliters of peripheral blood was collected into an EDTA anticoagulant tube. Ficoll Paque Plus density gradient separation was used to isolate PBMCs, and no further T cell sorting was done. An Agilent 2100 Bioanalyzer and agarose gel were used to check RNA quality, while a NanoDrop 2000 measured RNA concentration.

The V gene is TRBV2 and the J gene is TRBJ2-2; the D gene is unclear. This clonotype was sampled from a female donor with Graves disease. The sample consisted of peripheral blood mononuclear cells (PBMCs), taken when the disease was refractory, from a patient treated with antithyroid drugs. This receptor carries the CDR3 CASSETGELFF. The sequence in DNA is TGTGCCAGCAGTGAAACCGGGGAGCTGTTTTTT.